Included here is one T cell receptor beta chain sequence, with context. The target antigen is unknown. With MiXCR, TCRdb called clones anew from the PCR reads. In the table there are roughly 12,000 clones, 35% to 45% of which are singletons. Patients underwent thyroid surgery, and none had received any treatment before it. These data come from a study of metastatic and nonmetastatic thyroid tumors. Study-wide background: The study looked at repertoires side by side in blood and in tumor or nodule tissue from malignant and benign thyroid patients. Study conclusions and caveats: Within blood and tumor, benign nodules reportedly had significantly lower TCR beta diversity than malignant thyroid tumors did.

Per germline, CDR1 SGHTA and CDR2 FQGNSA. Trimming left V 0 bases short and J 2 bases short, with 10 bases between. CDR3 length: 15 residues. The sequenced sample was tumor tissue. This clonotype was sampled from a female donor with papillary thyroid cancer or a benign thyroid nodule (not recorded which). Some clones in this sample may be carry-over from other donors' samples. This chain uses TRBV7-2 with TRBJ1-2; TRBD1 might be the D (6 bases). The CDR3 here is CASSLAGGGNYGYTF. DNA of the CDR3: TGTGCCAGCAGCTTAGCCGGGGGCGGCAACTATGGCTACACCTTC.